This TCR beta chain was captured by sequencing in a study of control samples from healthy donors and cancer patients. TCRdb's table, derived via immunoSEQ multiplex PCR, lists solely in-frame clones and lacks some. The sample carries 60,000 to 70,000 clones, 75% to 90% recorded once. This CDR3 is 14 amino acids long. Trimming took off 1 base at V and 8 bases at J, with 13 bases between the two ends. CDR1 is SGHDT, CDR2 YYEEEE, per germline. This clonotype was sampled from a woman between 50 and 59 years old with lung cancer. Source material: PBMCs. The chain recombines TRBV5-6 with TRBJ2-1; D gene ambiguous. DNA for the CDR3: TGTGCCAGCAGCTTGCCATCCAGAGACGATGAGCAGTTCTTC. Its translation: CASSLPSRDDEQFF.